This T cell receptor (beta chain) was captured in a study of beta chain features in type 1 diabetes. About this clone: Its antigen is not identified.

CDR3 length: 15 amino acids. The V and J ends lost 5 bases and 6 bases respectively, with 17 bases between them. CDR1 is LNHDA and CDR2 is SQIVND in the germline V gene (reference sequence). Study-wide points: Insertion counts at VDJ junctions were lower in type 1 diabetes patients, who also showed more deletions there. Type 1 diabetes patients had moderately but significantly shorter TCRB CDR3s in all four CD4+ subsets. The similarity of naive, central memory and Treg TCRB repertoires appeared greater among patients than among healthy donors.

Expressed TCRB transcripts were sequenced because the isolated RNA had all been reverse transcribed beforehand. Some 3.6 million reads on average were seen across naive, central memory and regulatory T cell samples. The method was immunoSEQ multiplex PCR; TCRdb's version includes in-frame clones alone and lacks a portion of them. The sample comprises roughly 290,000 clones, about 7.8% of which are singletons, and more than 1% rests with the top ten. The chain has TRBV19 and TRBJ1-5; D remains unclear. The receptor was isolated from a woman aged 18 to 35 in good health. Source material: central memory CD4+ T cells from blood. The CDR3 reads CASSDRRAGGQPQHF. CDR3 coding DNA: TGTGCCAGTAGTGATAGACGAGCCGGTGGTCAGCCCCAGCATTTT. The whole variable domain, filled in from reference TRBV19 and TRBJ1-5, reads DGGITQSPKYLFRKEGQNVTLSCEQNLNHDAMYWYRQDPGQGLRLIYYSQIVNDFQKGDIAEGYSVSREKKESFPLTVTSAQKNPTAFYLCASSDRRAGGQPQHFGDGTRLSIL.